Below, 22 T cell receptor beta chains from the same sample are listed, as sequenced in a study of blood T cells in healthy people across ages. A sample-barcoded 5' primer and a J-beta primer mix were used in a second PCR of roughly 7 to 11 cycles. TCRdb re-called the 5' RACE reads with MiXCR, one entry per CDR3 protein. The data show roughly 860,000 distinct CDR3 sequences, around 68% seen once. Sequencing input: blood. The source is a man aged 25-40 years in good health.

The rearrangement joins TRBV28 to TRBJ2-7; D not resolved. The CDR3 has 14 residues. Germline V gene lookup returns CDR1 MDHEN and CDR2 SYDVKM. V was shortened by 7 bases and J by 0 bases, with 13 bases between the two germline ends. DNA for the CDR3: TGTGCCAGCATTGACGGATTGCTCTCCTACGAGCAGTACTTC. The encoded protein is CASIDGLLSYEQYF.

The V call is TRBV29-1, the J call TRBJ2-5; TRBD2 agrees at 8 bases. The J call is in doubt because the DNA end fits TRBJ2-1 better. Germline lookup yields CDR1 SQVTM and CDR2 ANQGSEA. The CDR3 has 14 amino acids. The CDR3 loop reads CSVEVAGPQETQFF. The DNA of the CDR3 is TGCAGCGTTGAAGTAGCGGGGCCACAAGAGACCCAGTTCTTC.

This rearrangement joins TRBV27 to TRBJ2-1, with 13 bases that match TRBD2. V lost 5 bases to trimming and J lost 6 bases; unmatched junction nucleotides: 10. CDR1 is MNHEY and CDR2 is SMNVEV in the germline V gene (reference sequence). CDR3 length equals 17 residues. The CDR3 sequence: CASSLRTSGGIGNEQFF. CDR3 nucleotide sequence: TGTGCCAGCAGTCTAAGGACTAGCGGGGGTATTGGCAATGAGCAGTTCTTC.

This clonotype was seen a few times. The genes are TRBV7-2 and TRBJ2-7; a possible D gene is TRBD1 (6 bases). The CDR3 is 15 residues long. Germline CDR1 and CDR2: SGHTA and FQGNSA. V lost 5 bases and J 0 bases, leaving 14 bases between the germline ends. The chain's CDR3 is CASSLSGASSYEQYF. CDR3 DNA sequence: TGTGCCAGCAGCCTCTCAGGGGCGAGCTCCTACGAGCAGTACTTC.

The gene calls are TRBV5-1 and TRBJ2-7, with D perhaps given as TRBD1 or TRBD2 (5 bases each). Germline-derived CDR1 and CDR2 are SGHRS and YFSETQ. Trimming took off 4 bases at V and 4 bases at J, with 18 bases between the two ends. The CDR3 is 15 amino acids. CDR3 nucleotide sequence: TGCGCCAGCAGCAGGGTAGGGACGGTGGTTTACGAGCAGTACTTC. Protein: CASSRVGTVVYEQYF.

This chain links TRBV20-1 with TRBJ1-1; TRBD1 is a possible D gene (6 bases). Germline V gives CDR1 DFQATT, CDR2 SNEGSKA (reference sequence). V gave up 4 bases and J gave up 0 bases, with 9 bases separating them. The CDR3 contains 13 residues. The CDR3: CSANGGMNTEAFF. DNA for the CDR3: TGCAGTGCTAATGGGGGCATGAACACTGAAGCTTTCTTT.

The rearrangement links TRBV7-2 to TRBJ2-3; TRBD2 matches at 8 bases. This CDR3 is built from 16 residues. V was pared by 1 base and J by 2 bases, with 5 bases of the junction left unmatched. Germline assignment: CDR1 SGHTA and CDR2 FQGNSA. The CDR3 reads CASSLVLSGVTDTQYF. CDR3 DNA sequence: TGTGCCAGCAGCTTAGTTCTTAGCGGGGTCACAGATACGCAGTATTTT.

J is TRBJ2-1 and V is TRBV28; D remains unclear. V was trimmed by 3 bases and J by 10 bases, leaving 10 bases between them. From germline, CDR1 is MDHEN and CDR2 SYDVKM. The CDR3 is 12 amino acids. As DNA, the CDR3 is TGTGCCAGCAGTTTTCACGGCCTGGAGCAGTTCTTC. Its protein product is CASSFHGLEQFF. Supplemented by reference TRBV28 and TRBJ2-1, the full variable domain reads DVKVTQSSRYLVKRTGEKVFLECVQDMDHENMFWYRQDPGLGLRLIYFSYDVKMKEKGDIPEGYSVSREKKERFSLILESASTNQTSMYLCASSFHGLEQFFGPGTRLTVL.

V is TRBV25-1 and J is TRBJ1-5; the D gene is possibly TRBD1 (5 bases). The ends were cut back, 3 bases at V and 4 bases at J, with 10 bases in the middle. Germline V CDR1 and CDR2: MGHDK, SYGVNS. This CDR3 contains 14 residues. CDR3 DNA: TGTGCCAGCAGTGAGGAAAGGGGAAATCAGCCCCAGCATTTT. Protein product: CASSEERGNQPQHF.

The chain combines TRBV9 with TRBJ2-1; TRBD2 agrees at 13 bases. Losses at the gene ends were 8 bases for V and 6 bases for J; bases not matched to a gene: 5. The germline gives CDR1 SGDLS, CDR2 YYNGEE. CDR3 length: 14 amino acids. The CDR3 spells CASTGTSGTNEQFF. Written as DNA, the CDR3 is TGTGCCAGTACCGGGACTAGCGGGACCAATGAGCAGTTCTTC.

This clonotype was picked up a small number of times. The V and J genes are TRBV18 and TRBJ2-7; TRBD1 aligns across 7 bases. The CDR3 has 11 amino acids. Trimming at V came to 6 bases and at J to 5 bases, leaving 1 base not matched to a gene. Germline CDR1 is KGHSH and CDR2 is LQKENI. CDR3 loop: CASSGTDEQYF. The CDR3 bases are TGTGCCAGCTCGGGGACAGACGAGCAGTACTTC.

The CDR3 loop is CASSLRQGSLGLIYGYTF. The CDR3 nucleotides read TGTGCCAGCAGTCTAAGGCAGGGATCGCTAGGGCTCATCTATGGCTACACCTTC. The gene calls are TRBV12-3 or TRBV12-4 and TRBJ1-2; TRBD1 is a possible D gene (5 bases). Trimming took 5 bases from V and 4 from J, leaving 26 bases between them. The CDR3 spans 18 residues.

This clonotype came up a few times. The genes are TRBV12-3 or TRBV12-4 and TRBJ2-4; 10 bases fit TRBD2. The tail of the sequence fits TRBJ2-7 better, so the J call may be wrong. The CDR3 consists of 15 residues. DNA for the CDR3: TGTGCCAGCAGTCGCCAACTAGCGGGGAGATACGAGCAGTACTTC. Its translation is CASSRQLAGRYEQYF.

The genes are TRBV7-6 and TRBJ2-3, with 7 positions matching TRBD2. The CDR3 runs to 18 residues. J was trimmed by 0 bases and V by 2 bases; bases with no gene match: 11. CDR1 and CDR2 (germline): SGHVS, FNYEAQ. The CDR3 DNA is TGTGCCAGCAGCTTACCCCCTGGGGGGGTAGCAAGCACAGATACGCAGTATTTT. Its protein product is CASSLPPGGVASTDTQYF.

DNA for the CDR3: TGCAGTGCTTACCAAGGGGGGGGTATGTACGAGCAGTACTTC. It codes for CSAYQGGGMYEQYF. The gene calls are TRBV20-1 and TRBJ2-7; tentatively, D is TRBD2 (7 bases). Germline V gene data show CDR1 as DFQATT and CDR2 as SNEGSKA (reference sequence). There are 14 residues in the CDR3. The V end lost 5 bases, the J end lost 4 bases, and 18 bases lay between the germline ends.

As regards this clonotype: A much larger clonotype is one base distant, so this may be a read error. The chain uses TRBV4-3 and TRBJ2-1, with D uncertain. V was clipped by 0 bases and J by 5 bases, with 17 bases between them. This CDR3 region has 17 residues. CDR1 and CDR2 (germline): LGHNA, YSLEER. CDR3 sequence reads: CASSQDSLGGSNNEQFF. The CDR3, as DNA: TGCGCCAGCAGCCAAGATTCCCTGGGTGGGTCCAACAATGAGCAGTTCTTC.

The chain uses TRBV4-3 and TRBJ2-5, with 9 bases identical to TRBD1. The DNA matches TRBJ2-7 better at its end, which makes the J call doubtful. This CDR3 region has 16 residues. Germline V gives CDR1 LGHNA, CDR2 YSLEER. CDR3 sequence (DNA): TGCGCCAGCAGCCAGGGGCGCGGGACAGGGTCTGGCGAGCAGTACTTC. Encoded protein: CASSQGRGTGSGEQYF.

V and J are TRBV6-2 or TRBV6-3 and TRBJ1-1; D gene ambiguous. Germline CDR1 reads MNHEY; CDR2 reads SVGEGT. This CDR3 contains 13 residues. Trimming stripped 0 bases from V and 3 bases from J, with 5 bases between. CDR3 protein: CASSYSKYTEAFF. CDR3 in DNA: TGTGCCAGCAGTTACTCGAAGTACACTGAAGCTTTCTTT.

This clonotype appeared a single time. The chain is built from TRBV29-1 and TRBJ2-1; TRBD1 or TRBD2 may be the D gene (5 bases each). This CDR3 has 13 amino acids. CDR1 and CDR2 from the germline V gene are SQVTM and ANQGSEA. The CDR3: CSTGGTADEEQFF. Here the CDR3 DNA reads TGCAGTACCGGTGGGACGGCAGATGAGGAGCAGTTCTTC.

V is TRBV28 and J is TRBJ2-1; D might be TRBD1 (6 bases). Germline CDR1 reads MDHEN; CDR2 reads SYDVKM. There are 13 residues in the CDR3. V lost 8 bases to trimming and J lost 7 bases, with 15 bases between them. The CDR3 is CASFGDMTNEQFF. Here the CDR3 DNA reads TGTGCCAGCTTCGGGGACATGACGAATGAGCAGTTCTTC.

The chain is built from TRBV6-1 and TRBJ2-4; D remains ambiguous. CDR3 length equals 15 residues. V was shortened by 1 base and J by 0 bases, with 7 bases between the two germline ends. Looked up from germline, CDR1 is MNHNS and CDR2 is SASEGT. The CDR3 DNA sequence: TGTGCCAGCAGTGAAGACGTAGTAGCCAAAAACATTCAGTACTTC. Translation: CASSEDVVAKNIQYF.

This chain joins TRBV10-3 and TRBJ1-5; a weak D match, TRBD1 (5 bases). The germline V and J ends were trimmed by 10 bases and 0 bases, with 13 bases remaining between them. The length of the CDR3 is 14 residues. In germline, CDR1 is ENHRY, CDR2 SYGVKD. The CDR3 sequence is CATPGPDSNQPQHF. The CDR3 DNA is TGTGCCACCCCGGGACCCGATAGCAATCAGCCCCAGCATTTT.